A single sample gave rise to the 22 T cell receptor beta chains below, sequenced in a study of Ad26.COV2.S vaccination and SARS-CoV-2 variants. The treatment denotes: around 19 received Ad26.COV2.S at low or high dose, single or two shots; several received placebo; per-sample allocation not given. Samples were taken on day 63 after the first vaccine or placebo injection. Measured with immunoSEQ multiplex PCR; TCRdb has only the in-frame clones, and not every one. The table has fewer than 400,000 clones, around 85% seen once. The material sequenced was peripheral blood, taken in a trial of Ad26.COV2.S vaccine versus placebo. Every receptor here comes from a person between 18 and 59 years old who received the Ad26.COV2.S COVID-19 vaccine or a placebo.

This clone has a handful of counts. The J gene is TRBJ2-4, the V gene TRBV29-1; no firm D call. Germline V gives CDR1 SQVTM, CDR2 ANQGSEA. The CDR3 covers 14 residues. The germline V and J ends were trimmed by 5 bases and 0 bases, with 11 bases remaining between them. CDR3 loop: CSVRIALAKNIQYF. The CDR3 nucleotides are TGCAGCGTTAGGATAGCCTTAGCCAAAAACATTCAGTACTTC. The full variable domain, with the rest looked up from reference TRBV29-1 and TRBJ2-4, is SAVISQKPSRDICQRGTSLTIQCQVDSQVTMMFWYRQQPGQSLTLIATANQGSEATYESGFVIDKFPISRPNLTFSTLTVSNMSPEDSSIYLCSVRIALAKNIQYFGAGTRLSVL.

The chain combines TRBV5-5 with TRBJ1-2, with 11 bases fitting TRBD1. Trimming at V came to 3 bases and at J to 3 bases, leaving 4 bases not matched to a gene. This CDR3 spans 15 amino acids. CDR1 is SGHKS and CDR2 is YYEKEE in the germline V gene (reference sequence). The CDR3 bases are TGTGCCAGCAGCTGGACAGGGGGCAACGACTATGGCTACACCTTC. Translation gives CASSWTGGNDYGYTF.

The chain links TRBV28 to TRBJ2-6, with D possibly TRBD2 on 5 matching bases. Germline-derived CDR1 and CDR2 are MDHEN and SYDVKM. CDR3 length: 17 amino acids. Trimming removed 3 bases from V and 1 base from J, with 13 bases in between. CDR3 sequence: CASSFFQRGSGANVLTF. DNA for the CDR3: TGTGCCAGCAGTTTTTTTCAACGCGGGTCTGGGGCCAACGTCCTGACTTTC.

The gene calls are TRBV7-2 and TRBJ2-2; the match to TRBD2 covers 10 bases. Looked up from germline, CDR1 is SGHTA and CDR2 is FQGNSA. V lost 0 bases to trimming and J lost 4 bases; unmatched junction nucleotides: 2. CDR3 length: 16 residues. CDR3 loop: CASSLALAGSTGELFF. CDR3 nucleotide sequence: TGTGCCAGCAGCTTAGCACTAGCGGGGAGCACCGGGGAGCTGTTTTTT.

The gene calls are TRBV9 and TRBJ2-5, with TRBD2 identical over 14 bases. The CDR3 length is 18 residues. V lost 3 bases, J lost 0 bases, and 7 bases stayed unmatched. Germline V lookup: CDR1 SGDLS, CDR2 YYNGEE. CDR3 nucleotide sequence: TGTGCCAGCAGCGCGCGACTAGCGGGGGGGTTGTACCAAGAGACCCAGTACTTC. This encodes CASSARLAGGLYQETQYF. Combining the CDR3 with reference TRBV9 and TRBJ2-5 gives the whole variable domain DSGVTQTPKHLITATGQRVTLRCSPRSGDLSVYWYQQSLDQGLQFLIQYYNGEERAKGNILERFSAQQFPDLHSELNLSSLELGDSALYFCASSARLAGGLYQETQYFGPGTRLLVL.

The V call is TRBV2, the J call TRBJ2-5, with D tentatively TRBD1 (6 bases). The CDR3 has 14 residues. CDR1 is SNHLY, CDR2 FYNNEI, per germline. Trimming removed 4 bases at V and 1 base at J, with 10 bases between. CDR3 bases: TGTGCCAGCAGTGGAGACAGGACCCAAGAGACCCAGTACTTC. This encodes CASSGDRTQETQYF.

The chain uses TRBV11-2 and TRBJ2-1; perhaps TRBD1 as D (5 bases). V lost 6 bases and J lost 10, with 19 bases in between. CDR3 length: 14 residues. The germline CDR1 and CDR2 sequences are SGHAT and FQNNGV. The CDR3 nucleotides are TGTGCCAGCAGTTGGGGTGGGGCCCAAATCGAGCAGTTCTTC. The encoded protein is CASSWGGAQIEQFF. Looking up the rest from reference TRBV11-2 and TRBJ2-1 gives the full variable domain: EAGVAQSPRYKIIEKRQSVAFWCNPISGHATLYWYQQILGQGPKLLIQFQNNGVVDDSQLPKDRFSAERLKGVDSTLKIQPAKLEDSAVYLCASSWGGAQIEQFFGPGTRLTVL.

The chain couples TRBV24-1 to TRBJ2-3; possible D gene TRBD2, 6 bases. The CDR3 is made up of 18 amino acids. Trimming left V 4 bases short and J 0 bases short, with 19 bases between. In germline, CDR1 is KGHDR, CDR2 SFDVKD. The chain's CDR3 is CATSDQGTLTASTDTQYF. The CDR3 DNA is TGTGCCACCAGTGACCAAGGGACTTTAACCGCTAGCACAGATACGCAGTATTTT.

The chain has TRBV6-5 and TRBJ2-2, with D unresolved. The CDR3 is made up of 14 amino acids. From germline, CDR1 is MNHEY and CDR2 SVGAGI. V was pared by 6 bases and J by 0 bases, with 8 bases between. The chain's CDR3 is CASSRTSNTGELFF. As DNA, the CDR3 is TGTGCCAGCAGCCGCACCTCGAACACCGGGGAGCTGTTTTTT.

This chain uses TRBV4-1 with TRBJ2-5; TRBD1 is a possible D gene (6 bases). Trimming stripped 4 bases from V and 1 base from J, with 13 bases between. The CDR3 covers 15 residues. CDR1 and CDR2 from the germline V gene are MGHRA and YSYEKL. The CDR3 DNA reads TGCGCCAGCAGCCGTTACGGACAGCCCCAAGAGACCCAGTACTTC. It codes for CASSRYGQPQETQYF.

This rearrangement joins TRBV6-5 to TRBJ1-1; D may be TRBD1 (5 bases). Germline CDR1 MNHEY, CDR2 SVGAGI. The germline V and J ends were trimmed by 7 bases and 7 bases, with 22 bases remaining between them. The CDR3 runs to 15 residues. CDR3 nucleotide sequence: TGTGCCAGCATCAGCTCGGGGGTGCGAATAGGTGAAGCTTTCTTT. Its translation is CASISSGVRIGEAFF.

The CDR3 DNA reads as TGCAGCGTCCACATACCCTCTGGGGCCAACGTCCTGACTTTC. This codes for CSVHIPSGANVLTF. V is TRBV29-1 and J is TRBJ2-6; D remains ambiguous. Germline V gives CDR1 SQVTM, CDR2 ANQGSEA. V was shortened by 6 bases and J by 0 bases, with 9 bases between the two germline ends. The CDR3 is 14 amino acids.

V gene TRBV9 combines with J gene TRBJ2-1; 12 bases line up with TRBD2. J lost 6 bases, V lost 4 bases, and 8 bases had no gene match. Germline assignment: CDR1 SGDLS and CDR2 YYNGEE. The CDR3 consists of 16 residues. The CDR3 protein is CASSHRLAGGLNEQFF. DNA of the CDR3: TGTGCCAGCAGCCACCGTCTAGCGGGGGGGCTCAATGAGCAGTTCTTC.

This rearrangement joins TRBV5-1 to TRBJ1-3, with D maybe TRBD1 (5 bases). Germline V CDR1 and CDR2: SGHRS, YFSETQ. V lost 6 bases, J lost 0 bases, and 13 bases lay in between. The CDR3 covers 15 residues. CDR3: CASKEQALSGNTIYF. CDR3 nucleotide sequence: TGCGCCAGCAAGGAACAGGCGCTCTCTGGAAACACCATATATTTT.

This clone occurred a few times. The genes are TRBV27 and TRBJ1-6; D not resolved. Germline CDR1 MNHEY, CDR2 SMNVEV (reference sequence). This CDR3 has 15 amino acids. The ends were cut back, 5 bases at V and 7 bases at J, with 15 bases in the middle. The CDR3 region is CASSPPPSWNSPLHF. The CDR3 DNA is TGTGCCAGCAGTCCCCCCCCGTCGTGGAATTCACCCCTCCACTTT.

The chain has TRBV7-9 and TRBJ2-5; 9 bases are shared with TRBD2. CDR1 is SEHNR, CDR2 FQNEAQ, per germline (reference sequence). V shed 5 bases, J shed 1 base, and the junction held 8 bases outside the gene matches. This CDR3 has 16 amino acids. The DNA for the CDR3 is TGTGCCAGCAGCCGAACCGCGGGGGGGACCCAAGAGACCCAGTACTTC. Translating gives CASSRTAGGTQETQYF.

The chain combines TRBV6-5 with TRBJ1-3; possible D gene TRBD1, 6 bases. The V gene's germline CDR1 is MNHEY and CDR2 SVGAGI. V lost 4 bases, J lost 0 bases, and 10 bases lay in between. The CDR3 extends over 15 amino acids. CDR3 DNA: TGTGCCAGCAGTTCCCGGACAGCCTCTGGAAACACCATATATTTT. Its translation: CASSSRTASGNTIYF.

The chain carries TRBV5-1 and TRBJ1-2; no firm D call. Germline lookup yields CDR1 SGHRS and CDR2 YFSETQ. Trimming shortened V by 4 bases and J by 1 base, and 8 bases separated the two germline ends. The CDR3 totals 13 residues. The CDR3 nucleotides are TGCGCCAGCAGCGGGCAGGTTAACTATGGCTACACCTTC. Its translation is CASSGQVNYGYTF.

This CDR3 is CASSLFAGVLAHEQYF. The CDR3 DNA sequence: TGTGCCAGCAGCTTGTTCGCAGGGGTCTTAGCTCACGAGCAGTACTTC. The chain couples TRBV5-6 to TRBJ2-7; D is perhaps TRBD1 (6 bases). The CDR3 consists of 16 residues. From germline, CDR1 is SGHDT and CDR2 YYEEEE. V gave up 1 base and J gave up 5 bases, with 19 bases separating them.

This clone was seen more than once but under ten times. CDR3 DNA sequence: TGTGCCAGCAGTAGACAGGCAGCGGGGTCACCCCTCCACTTT. This codes for CASSRQAAGSPLHF. This chain connects TRBV27 to TRBJ1-6, with a tentative D call TRBD1 (6 bases). CDR1 and CDR2 (germline): MNHEY, SMNVEV (reference sequence). This CDR3 is built from 14 residues. The V and J ends lost 5 bases and 10 bases respectively, with 15 bases between them.

The genes are TRBV5-4 and TRBJ1-6; no reliable D call. Trimming shortened V by 4 bases and J by 7 bases, and 9 bases separated the two germline ends. CDR1 and CDR2 from the germline V gene are SGHNT and YYREEE (reference sequence). The CDR3 contains 13 residues. DNA for the CDR3: TGTGCCAGCAGCCCGGAGGCCAATTCACCCCTCCACTTT. Translated, it gives CASSPEANSPLHF.

The chain couples TRBV11-3 to TRBJ1-1, with D hard to call. Trimming pared 5 bases from V and 6 bases from J, leaving 13 bases between. CDR3 length: 13 residues. The germline gives CDR1 SGHNT, CDR2 YENEEA. The CDR3 nucleotides read TGTGCCAGCAGCGTGAGGAAGCGTTCTGAAGCTTTCTTT. Its translation is CASSVRKRSEAFF.